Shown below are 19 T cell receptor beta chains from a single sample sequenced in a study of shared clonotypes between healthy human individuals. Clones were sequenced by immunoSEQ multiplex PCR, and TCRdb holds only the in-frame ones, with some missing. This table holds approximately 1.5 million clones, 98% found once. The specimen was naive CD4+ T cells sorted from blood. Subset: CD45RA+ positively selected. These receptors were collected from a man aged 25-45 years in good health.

The CDR3 reads CASSAPGVTGELFF. DNA of the CDR3: TGTGCCAGCAGCGCCCCAGGGGTAACCGGGGAGCTGTTTTTT. The chain uses TRBV7-3 and TRBJ2-2, with D possibly TRBD1 on 6 matching bases. The V and J ends lost 5 bases and 5 bases respectively, with 12 bases between them. The CDR3 runs to 14 residues. Germline V gene data show CDR1 as SGHTA and CDR2 as FQGTGA.

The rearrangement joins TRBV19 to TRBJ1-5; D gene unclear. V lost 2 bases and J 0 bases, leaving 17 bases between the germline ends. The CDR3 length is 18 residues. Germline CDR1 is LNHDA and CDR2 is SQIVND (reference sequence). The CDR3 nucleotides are TGTGCCAGTAGTATAAGGCCAGGCCCTCGGGTTAGCAATCAGCCCCAGCATTTT. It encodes CASSIRPGPRVSNQPQHF.

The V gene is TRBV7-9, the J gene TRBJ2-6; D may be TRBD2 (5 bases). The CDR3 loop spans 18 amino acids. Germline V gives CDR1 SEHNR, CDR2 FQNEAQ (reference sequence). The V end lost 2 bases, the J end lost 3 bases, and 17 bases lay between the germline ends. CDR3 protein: CASSLSPGLIGGANVLTF. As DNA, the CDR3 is TGTGCCAGCAGCTTAAGTCCGGGGTTAATAGGTGGGGCCAACGTCCTGACTTTC.

The CDR3 region is CASSFVPGAGGPDSGANVLTF. The CDR3 DNA follows: TGTGCCAGCAGTTTCGTCCCCGGGGCGGGAGGGCCGGATTCTGGGGCCAACGTCCTGACTTTC. The chain recombines TRBV27 with TRBJ2-6, with TRBD2 matching 9 bases. V dropped 3 bases and J dropped 1; count of bases not matched to a gene: 16. Germline V CDR1 and CDR2: MNHEY, SMNVEV (reference sequence). The CDR3 sequence is 21 residues long.

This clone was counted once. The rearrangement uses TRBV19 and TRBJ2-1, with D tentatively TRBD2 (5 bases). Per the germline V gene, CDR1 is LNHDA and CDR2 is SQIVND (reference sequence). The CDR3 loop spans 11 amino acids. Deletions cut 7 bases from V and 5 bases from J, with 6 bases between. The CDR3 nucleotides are TGTGCCAGTACGGGGAACAATGAGCAGTTCTTC. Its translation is CASTGNNEQFF.

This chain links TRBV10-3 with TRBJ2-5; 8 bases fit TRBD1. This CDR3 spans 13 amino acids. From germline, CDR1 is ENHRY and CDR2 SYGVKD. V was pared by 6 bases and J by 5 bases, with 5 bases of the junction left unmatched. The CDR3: CAISVDRAETQYF. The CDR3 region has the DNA TGTGCCATCAGCGTGGACAGGGCGGAGACCCAGTACTTC.

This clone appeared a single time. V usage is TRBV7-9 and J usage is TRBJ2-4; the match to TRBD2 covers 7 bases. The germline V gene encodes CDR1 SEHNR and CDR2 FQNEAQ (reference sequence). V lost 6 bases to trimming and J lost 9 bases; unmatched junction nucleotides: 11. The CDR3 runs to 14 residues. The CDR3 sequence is CASSQRELVGIQYF. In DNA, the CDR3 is TGTGCCAGCAGTCAGCGGGAACTGGTTGGCATTCAGTACTTC.

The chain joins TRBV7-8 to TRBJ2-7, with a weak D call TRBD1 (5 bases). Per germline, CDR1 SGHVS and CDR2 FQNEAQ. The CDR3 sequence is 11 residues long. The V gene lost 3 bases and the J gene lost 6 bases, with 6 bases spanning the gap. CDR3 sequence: CASSFRGEQYF. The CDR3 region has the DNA TGTGCCAGCAGCTTTAGGGGCGAGCAGTACTTC.

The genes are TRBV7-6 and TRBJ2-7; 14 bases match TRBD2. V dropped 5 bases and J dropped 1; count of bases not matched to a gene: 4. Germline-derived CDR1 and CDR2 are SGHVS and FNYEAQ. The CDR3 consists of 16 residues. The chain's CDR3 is CASSPGTSGSSYEQYF. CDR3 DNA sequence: TGTGCCAGCAGCCCCGGGACTAGCGGGAGTTCCTACGAGCAGTACTTC.

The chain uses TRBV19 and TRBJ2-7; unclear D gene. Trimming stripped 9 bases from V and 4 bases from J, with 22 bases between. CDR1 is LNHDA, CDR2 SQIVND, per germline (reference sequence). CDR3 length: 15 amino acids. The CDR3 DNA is TGTGCCAGCTCCGCAACTGACAATGGGCCTTACGAGCAGTACTTC. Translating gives CASSATDNGPYEQYF.

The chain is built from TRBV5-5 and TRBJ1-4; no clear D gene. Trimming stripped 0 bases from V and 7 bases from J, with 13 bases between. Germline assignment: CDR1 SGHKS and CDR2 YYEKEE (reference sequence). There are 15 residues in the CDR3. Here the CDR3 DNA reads TGTGCCAGCAGCTTGGATAGCCTTGGTACTGAAAAACTGTTTTTT. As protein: CASSLDSLGTEKLFF.

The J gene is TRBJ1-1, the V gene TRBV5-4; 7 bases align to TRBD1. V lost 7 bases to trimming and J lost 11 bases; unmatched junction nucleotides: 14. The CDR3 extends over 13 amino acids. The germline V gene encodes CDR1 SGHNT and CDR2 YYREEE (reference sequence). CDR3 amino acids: CASAKRDRDQAFF. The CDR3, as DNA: TGTGCCAGCGCAAAGAGAGACAGGGACCAGGCTTTCTTT.

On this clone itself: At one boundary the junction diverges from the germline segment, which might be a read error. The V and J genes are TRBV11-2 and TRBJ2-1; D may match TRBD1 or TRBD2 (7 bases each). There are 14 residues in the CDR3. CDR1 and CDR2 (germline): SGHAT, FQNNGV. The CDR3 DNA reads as TGTGCCAGCAGCCTAGACAGGGAGGGCAATGAGCAGTTCTTC. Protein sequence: CASSLDREGNEQFF.

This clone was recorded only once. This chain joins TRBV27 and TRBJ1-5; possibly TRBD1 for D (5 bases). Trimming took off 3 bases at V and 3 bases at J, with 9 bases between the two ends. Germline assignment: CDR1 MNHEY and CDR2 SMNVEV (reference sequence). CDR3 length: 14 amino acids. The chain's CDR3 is CASSFQGNNQPQHF. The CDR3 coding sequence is TGTGCCAGCAGTTTCCAGGGTAACAATCAGCCCCAGCATTTT.

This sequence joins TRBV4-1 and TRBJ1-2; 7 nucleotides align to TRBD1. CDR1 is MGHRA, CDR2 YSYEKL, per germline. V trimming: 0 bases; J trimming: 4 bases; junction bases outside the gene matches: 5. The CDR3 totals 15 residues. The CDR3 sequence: CASSQDDREGYGYTF. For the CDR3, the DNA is TGCGCCAGCAGCCAAGATGACAGGGAGGGCTATGGCTACACCTTC.

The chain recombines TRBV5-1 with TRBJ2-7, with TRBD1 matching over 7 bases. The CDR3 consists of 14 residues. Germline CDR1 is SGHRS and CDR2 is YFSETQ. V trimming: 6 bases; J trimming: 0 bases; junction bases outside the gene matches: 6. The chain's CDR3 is CASKRDSHSYEQYF. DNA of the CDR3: TGCGCCAGCAAACGGGACAGTCACTCCTACGAGCAGTACTTC.

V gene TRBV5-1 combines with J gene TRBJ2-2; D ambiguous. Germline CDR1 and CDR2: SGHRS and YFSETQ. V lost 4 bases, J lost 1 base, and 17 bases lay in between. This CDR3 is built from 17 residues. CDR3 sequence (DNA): TGCGCCAGCAGCCCCGTTTTATTAGGTTTGAACACCGGGGAGCTGTTTTTT. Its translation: CASSPVLLGLNTGELFF.

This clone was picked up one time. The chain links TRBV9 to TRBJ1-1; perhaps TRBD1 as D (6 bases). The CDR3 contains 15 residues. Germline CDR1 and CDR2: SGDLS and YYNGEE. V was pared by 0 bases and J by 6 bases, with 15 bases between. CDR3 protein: CASSVAGARDAEAFF. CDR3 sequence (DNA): TGTGCCAGCAGCGTAGCGGGGGCGCGAGATGCTGAAGCTTTCTTT.

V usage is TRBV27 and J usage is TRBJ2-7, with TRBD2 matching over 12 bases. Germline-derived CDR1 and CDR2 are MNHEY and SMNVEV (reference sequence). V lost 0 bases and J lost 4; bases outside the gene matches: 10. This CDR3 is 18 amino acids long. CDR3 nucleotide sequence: TGTGCCAGCAGTTTATCGATTACTAGCGGGAGGCGCGGATACGAGCAGTACTTC. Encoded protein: CASSLSITSGRRGYEQYF.